The sequence of this T cell receptor beta chain was determined in a study of low-dose radiotherapy and immunotherapy resistance in tumors. This clonotype was counted at least ten times. Alpha and beta chains were covered, as first-strand cDNA relied on TRAV- and TRBV-specific primers. With a V-primer adapter and a constant-region primer, TCRs were amplified for 20 PCR cycles. TCRdb ran MiXCR on the reads and lists one entry per CDR3 protein. This sample has 35,000 to 50,000 distinct CDR3 sequences, with around a third found just once. Regarding time point: before trial treatment. Trimming cost V 8 bases and J 5 bases; bases outside gene matches: 5. This CDR3 comprises 12 residues. Germline assignment: CDR1 MNHEY and CDR2 SVGEGT.

The TCR was taken from a male donor with gallbladder cancer. Sequenced material: PBMCs, taken before treatment. This chain links TRBV6-2 or TRBV6-3 with TRBJ2-7; 8 bases line up with TRBD2. For the CDR3, the DNA is TGTGCCAGCGCGGGGGGTCGGGACGAGCAGTACTTC. This translates into CASAGGRDEQYF.